This T cell receptor beta chain was sequenced for a study of cytomegalovirus exposure and HLA in healthy donors. Study-level findings and limits: Trimming of TCR beta V- and J-genes showed a link, identified in a later analysis, to a missense DCLRE1C variant.

PCR used 60 Vbeta primers and 13 Jbeta primers. TCRdb's copy holds only in-frame clones and misses some; the assay was immunoSEQ multiplex PCR. Across approximately 20,000 clones, the top ten clones capture roughly 22% of the sample. Germline lookup yields CDR1 MNHNS and CDR2 SASEGT. J was trimmed by 3 bases and V by 7 bases; bases with no gene match: 8. The CDR3 is 14 residues long. As concerns this clone: What it recognizes is unknown.

The sequence was obtained from a man aged 55 to 69 in good health and CMV-seropositive. V usage is TRBV6-1 and J usage is TRBJ2-7, with 8 bases aligning to TRBD1. Specimen: PBMCs. The CDR3 here is CASIPKTGDYEQYF. The CDR3 DNA is TGTGCCAGCATCCCGAAGACAGGGGACTACGAGCAGTACTTC.